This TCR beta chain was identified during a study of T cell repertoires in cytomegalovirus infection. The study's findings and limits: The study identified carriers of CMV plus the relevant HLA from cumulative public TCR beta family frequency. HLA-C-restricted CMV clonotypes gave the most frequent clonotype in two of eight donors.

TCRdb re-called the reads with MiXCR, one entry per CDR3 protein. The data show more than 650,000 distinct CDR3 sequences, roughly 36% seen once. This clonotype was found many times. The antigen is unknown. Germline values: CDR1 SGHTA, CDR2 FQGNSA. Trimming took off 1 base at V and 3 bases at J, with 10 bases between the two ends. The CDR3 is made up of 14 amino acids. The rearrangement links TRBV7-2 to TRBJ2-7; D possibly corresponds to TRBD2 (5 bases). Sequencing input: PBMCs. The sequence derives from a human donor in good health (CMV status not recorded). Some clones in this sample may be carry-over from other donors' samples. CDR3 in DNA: TGTGCCAGCAGCTTAGGCGGCGGGTTCTACGAGCAGTACTTC. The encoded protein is CASSLGGGFYEQYF.